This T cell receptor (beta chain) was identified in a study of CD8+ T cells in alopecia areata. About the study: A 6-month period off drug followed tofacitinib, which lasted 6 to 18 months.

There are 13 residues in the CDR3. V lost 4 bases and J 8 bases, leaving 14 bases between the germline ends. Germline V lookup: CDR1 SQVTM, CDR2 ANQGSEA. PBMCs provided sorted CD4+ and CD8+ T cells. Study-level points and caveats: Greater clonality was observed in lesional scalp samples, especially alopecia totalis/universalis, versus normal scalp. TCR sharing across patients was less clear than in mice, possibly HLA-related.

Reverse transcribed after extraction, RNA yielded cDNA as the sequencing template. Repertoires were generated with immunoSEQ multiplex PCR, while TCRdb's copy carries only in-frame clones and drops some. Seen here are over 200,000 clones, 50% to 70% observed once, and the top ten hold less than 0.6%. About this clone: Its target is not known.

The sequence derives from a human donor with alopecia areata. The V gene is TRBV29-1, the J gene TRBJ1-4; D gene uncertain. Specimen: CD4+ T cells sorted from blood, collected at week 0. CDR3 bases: TGCAGCGTTGTGTCCAGGATCACCGAAAAACTGTTTTTT. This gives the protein CSVVSRITEKLFF.